Below are 10 T cell receptor beta chains sequenced from a single sample in a study of breast tumors, draining lymph nodes, adjacent tissues. The lymph nodes were axillary draining lymph nodes from breast cancer patients. TCRdb re-analysed the multiplex PCR reads in MiXCR, keeping a single row per CDR3 protein. The sample records approximately 100,000 distinct CDR3 sequences, about 29% being singletons. Sequencing used axillary lymph node tissue. Receptors were obtained from a female donor with breast cancer. Some clones in this sample may be carry-over from other donors' samples.

Concerning this clonotype: Given a much more abundant clone one base away, this may be a read error. The chain is built from TRBV12-3 or TRBV12-4 and TRBJ1-2; 8 bases agree with TRBD1. The CDR3 consists of 14 residues. V lost 5 bases to trimming and J lost 0 bases; unmatched junction nucleotides: 2. This CDR3 reads CASSRTGTNYGYTF. DNA for the CDR3: TGTGCCAGCAGTAGGACAGGGACTAACTATGGCTACACCTTC.

This clonotype was picked up many times. The chain uses TRBV9 and TRBJ2-7; D remains unclear. The CDR3 runs 15 residues. The V and J ends lost 4 bases and 0 bases respectively, with 14 bases between them. Germline loops: CDR1 SGDLS, CDR2 YYNGEE. CDR3 residues: CASSPYDGFSYEQYF. The CDR3 DNA sequence: TGTGCCAGCAGCCCTTACGACGGATTCTCCTACGAGCAGTACTTC.

This clonotype was seen at least ten times. The chain recombines TRBV4-1 with TRBJ1-4; no clear D. The CDR3 spans 16 residues. Germline loops: CDR1 MGHRA, CDR2 YSYEKL. Trimming cost V 1 base and J 0 bases, with 9 bases left between them. The CDR3 protein is CASSQGGGATNEKLFF. The CDR3 region has the DNA TGCGCCAGCAGCCAAGGGGGTGGGGCAACTAATGAAAAACTGTTTTTT.

The chain couples TRBV6-6 to TRBJ1-1; TRBD1 might be the D (5 bases). Between the trimmed V and J ends, which lost 6 bases and 0 bases, there was a span of 17 bases. Germline V gene data show CDR1 as MNHNY and CDR2 as SVGAGI (reference sequence). The CDR3 runs to 16 residues. In DNA, the CDR3 is TGTGCCAGCAGGGGGGTGGAAGCTCCTATGAACACTGAAGCTTTCTTT. As protein: CASRGVEAPMNTEAFF.

This clonotype was recorded at least ten times. The chain carries TRBV7-9 and TRBJ2-1; D is ambiguous. The CDR3 loop spans 15 amino acids. Germline lookup yields CDR1 SEHNR and CDR2 FQNEAQ (reference sequence). V dropped 2 bases and J dropped 5 bases, with 13 bases sitting between them. The CDR3, as DNA: TGTGCCAGCAGCTTACTTTCGGTCCGTAACAATGAGCAGTTCTTC. As protein: CASSLLSVRNNEQFF.

The V and J genes are TRBV20-1 and TRBJ1-1; 9 nucleotides align to TRBD1. J lost 7 bases, V lost 1 base, and 7 bases had no gene match. Per germline, CDR1 DFQATT and CDR2 SNEGSKA (reference sequence). The CDR3 spans 14 residues. As DNA, the CDR3 is TGCAGTGCTAGAGTAGACAGGGGGGGTTTTGAAGCTTTCTTT. This sequence encodes CSARVDRGGFEAFF.

This clonotype was seen ten or more times. The chain couples TRBV20-1 to TRBJ1-5; 9 nucleotides match TRBD1. The germline V gene has CDR1 DFQATT and CDR2 SNEGSKA (reference sequence). The V gene end was trimmed by 2 bases and the J gene end by 1 base; junction bases not matched to a gene: 6. This CDR3 region has 16 residues. The CDR3 loop is CSARPSTGGSNQPQHF. Written as DNA, the CDR3 is TGCAGTGCTAGACCCTCTACAGGGGGCAGCAATCAGCCCCAGCATTTT.

This clonotype was observed at least ten times. The chain joins TRBV19 to TRBJ2-3; TRBD2 is a possible D gene (5 bases). Deletions cut 7 bases from V and 10 bases from J, with 18 bases between. Germline V CDR1 and CDR2: LNHDA, SQIVND (reference sequence). The CDR3 is 13 residues long. The CDR3 sequence is CASTPGLADAQYF. The DNA of the CDR3 is TGTGCCAGTACTCCCGGACTTGCTGATGCGCAGTATTTT.

Comment on this clonotype: This sequence may be a read error, since a much larger clone differs from it by one base. J is TRBJ2-1 and V is TRBV20-1; no definite D call. The CDR3 is made up of 14 amino acids. Germline V gives CDR1 DFQATT, CDR2 SNEGSKA (reference sequence). The CDR3 sequence is CSATKPISYTEQFF. CDR3 nucleotides: TGCAGTGCTACGAAGCCGATCTCCTACACTGAGCAGTTCTTC.

With regard to this clonotype: Mismatch with germline at one junction end may stem from a read error. This chain uses TRBV10-3 with TRBJ1-6, with D tentatively TRBD1 (5 bases). CDR1 and CDR2 from the germline V gene are ENHRY and SYGVKD. The CDR3 totals 17 residues. CDR3 in amino acids: CVISESLGTADLGAFHF. In nucleotides, the CDR3 is TGTGTCATCAGTGAGTCGTTAGGGACCGCGGATTTAGGGGCCTTCCACTTT.